One sample yielded the 21 T cell receptor beta chains listed below, sequenced in a study of T cell responses to AZD1222 COVID-19 vaccine. Profiled with immunoSEQ multiplex PCR; TCRdb holds only in-frame clones, not every one. The data show about 150,000 clones, about 94% seen once. Source: peripheral blood, taken on day 0 of AZD1222 vaccination. These receptors came from an adult in good health.

The rearrangement uses TRBV7-3 and TRBJ2-7; maybe TRBD2 (6 bases). Germline CDR1 reads SGHTA; CDR2 reads FQGTGA. The V gene lost 2 bases and the J gene lost 6 bases, with 11 bases spanning the gap. This CDR3 is built from 13 residues. Here the CDR3 reads CASSLGGKSEQYF. The CDR3 DNA reads TGTGCCAGCAGCTTAGGGGGGAAGTCCGAGCAGTACTTC.

The chain links TRBV15 to TRBJ1-1; 7 positions match TRBD1. The V and J ends lost 4 bases and 5 bases, in that order; junction bases with no gene match: 7. CDR3 length: 14 residues. The germline V gene encodes CDR1 LNHNV and CDR2 YYDKDF (reference sequence). The CDR3 DNA reads as TGTGCCACCAGCACTAGACAGGGCTGGACTGAAGCTTTCTTT. Residues: CATSTRQGWTEAFF.

The V gene is TRBV5-6, the J gene TRBJ2-7; 8 bases fit TRBD2. Germline lookup yields CDR1 SGHDT and CDR2 YYEEEE. V lost 4 bases and J lost 2; bases outside the gene matches: 2. This CDR3 comprises 13 residues. The CDR3 nucleotides are TGTGCCAGCAGCGTGGGACTAGCCTACGAGCAGTACTTC. Its translation is CASSVGLAYEQYF.

This clone occurred once. The rearrangement uses TRBV29-1 and TRBJ2-7; 12 nucleotides line up with TRBD2. CDR1 is SQVTM, CDR2 ANQGSEA, per germline. CDR3 size: 14 residues. The ends lost 4 bases at V and 5 bases at J; junction bases unmatched: 6. The CDR3 is CSVVTSGRINEQYF. The CDR3, as DNA: TGCAGCGTTGTAACTAGCGGGAGGATAAACGAGCAGTACTTC.

In its sample, this clone was seen once. The J gene is TRBJ1-4, the V gene TRBV5-1; D is unresolved. The V gene lost 5 bases and the J gene lost 8 bases, with 10 bases spanning the gap. Germline CDR1 SGHRS, CDR2 YFSETQ. The CDR3 runs 12 residues. The CDR3 protein is CASRGQEEKLFF. As DNA, the CDR3 is TGCGCCAGCAGAGGGCAGGAGGAAAAACTGTTTTTT.

This sequence joins TRBV29-1 and TRBJ1-2; no definite D call. The V end was cut by 3 bases, the J end by 0 bases, with 8 bases between. The CDR3 length is 13 residues. Germline V gene lookup returns CDR1 SQVTM and CDR2 ANQGSEA. The CDR3 DNA sequence: TGCAGCGTTGACCCAGGAACTAACTATGGCTACACCTTC. This encodes CSVDPGTNYGYTF.

The V call is TRBV30, the J call TRBJ1-5; unclear D gene. The CDR3 length is 13 residues. V dropped 1 base and J dropped 2 bases, with 6 bases sitting between them. The germline gives CDR1 GTSNPN, CDR2 SVGIG (reference sequence). CDR3: CAWSGKGNQPQHF. CDR3 DNA sequence: TGTGCCTGGAGTGGGAAGGGCAATCAGCCCCAGCATTTT.

V gene TRBV27 combines with J gene TRBJ2-5; D tentatively fits TRBD1 or TRBD2 (5 bases each). Germline V lookup: CDR1 MNHEY, CDR2 SMNVEV (reference sequence). V lost 5 bases to trimming and J lost 1 base, with 17 bases between them. This CDR3 spans 16 amino acids. In DNA form, the CDR3 reads TGTGCCAGCAGTCCCCACCGGGGCGAAGGCCAAGAGACCCAGTACTTC. Translation gives CASSPHRGEGQETQYF.

This clone was picked up a small number of times. CDR3 residues: CATSISGNTEAFF. CDR3 nucleotides: TGTGCCACCAGCATTTCCGGGAACACTGAAGCTTTCTTT. V usage is TRBV15 and J usage is TRBJ1-1; D is undetermined. CDR1 is LNHNV and CDR2 is YYDKDF in the germline V gene (reference sequence). This CDR3 has 13 residues. Deletions cut 4 bases from V and 1 base from J, with 7 bases between. Complete variable domain (other parts from reference TRBV15 and TRBJ1-1): DAMVIQNPRYQVTQFGKPVTLSCSQTLNHNVMYWYQQKSSQAPKLLFHYYDKDFNNEADTPDNFQSRRPNTSFCFLDIRSPGLGDTAMYLCATSISGNTEAFFGQGTRLTVV.

This chain uses TRBV19 with TRBJ1-1; tentative D call: TRBD1 (6 bases). Per the germline V gene, CDR1 is LNHDA and CDR2 is SQIVND (reference sequence). V lost 7 bases and J lost 1, with 10 bases in between. The CDR3 contains 13 residues. CDR3 in DNA: TGTGCCAGTAAGGGGGGGGAGAACACTGAAGCTTTCTTT. It is translated as CASKGGENTEAFF.

The rearrangement uses TRBV7-3 and TRBJ1-2; 8 positions match TRBD1. Trimming took 5 bases from V and 6 from J; bases not matched to a gene: 11. CDR3 size: 15 residues. The V gene's germline CDR1 is SGHTA and CDR2 FQGTGA. Written as DNA, the CDR3 is TGTGCCAGCAGCGCGAGCACAGGGGGACCCCATGGCTACACCTTC. Protein product: CASSASTGGPHGYTF.

This clone was seen once. The chain has TRBV28 and TRBJ2-3; D ambiguous. V lost 1 base, J lost 4 bases, and 9 bases lay in between. The CDR3 contains 14 residues. CDR1 MDHEN and CDR2 SYDVKM come from the germline V gene. CDR3 residues: CASSLLSVADTQYF. The DNA for the CDR3 is TGTGCCAGCAGTTTATTATCAGTGGCAGATACGCAGTATTTT.

This clone was picked up one time. The chain joins TRBV28 to TRBJ2-3; 9 bases agree with TRBD2. After removal of 1 base from V and 4 bases from J, the junction contained 6 bases not matched to a gene. The CDR3 runs to 16 residues. Germline loops: CDR1 MDHEN, CDR2 SYDVKM. CDR3 sequence: CASSLYRAGGADTQYF. The CDR3, as DNA: TGTGCCAGCAGTTTATATCGAGCGGGAGGAGCAGATACGCAGTATTTT.

The CDR3 sequence is CASSSRGRYEQYF. The CDR3 DNA reads TGTGCCAGTAGTTCTCGGGGTCGCTACGAGCAGTACTTC. The V and J genes are TRBV19 and TRBJ2-7; a weak D match, TRBD2 (5 bases). Germline V CDR1 and CDR2: LNHDA, SQIVND (reference sequence). The V end was cut by 5 bases, the J end by 3 bases, with 11 bases between. The CDR3 covers 13 residues.

The V call is TRBV12-3 or TRBV12-4, the J call TRBJ1-5, with D tentatively TRBD1 (5 bases). The V and J ends lost 3 bases and 13 bases respectively, with 13 bases between them. The CDR3 contains 12 residues. The CDR3 nucleotides are TGTGCCAGCAGTTTCCCGTCGGGGGATCAGCATTTT. Translation: CASSFPSGDQHF.

This clone was picked up one time. The chain is built from TRBV18 and TRBJ2-1; TRBD1 might be the D (6 bases). Germline CDR1 KGHSH, CDR2 LQKENI. V was shortened by 8 bases and J by 5 bases, with 13 bases between the two germline ends. The CDR3 has 13 residues. The CDR3 sequence: CASRRDTDNEQFF. In DNA form, the CDR3 reads TGTGCCAGCCGCCGGGACACTGACAATGAGCAGTTCTTC.

The V and J genes are TRBV9 and TRBJ1-1; D is uncertain. The CDR3 sequence is 13 residues long. The germline CDR1 and CDR2 sequences are SGDLS and YYNGEE. The ends were cut back, 3 bases at V and 0 bases at J, with 6 bases in the middle. For the CDR3, the DNA is TGTGCCAGCAGCGGGGTGGTGAACACTGAAGCTTTCTTT. It encodes CASSGVVNTEAFF.

CDR3 amino acids: CASSYSQSDTEAFF. CDR3 bases: TGTGCCAGCAGCTATTCTCAGTCCGACACTGAAGCTTTCTTT. This rearrangement joins TRBV11-1 to TRBJ1-1; D not resolved. This CDR3 comprises 14 residues. The germline V and J ends were trimmed by 4 bases and 3 bases, with 12 bases remaining between them. Germline assignment: CDR1 SGHAT and CDR2 FQDESV (reference sequence).

This clone is a singleton in its sample. The rearrangement joins TRBV25-1 to TRBJ1-1, with D possibly being TRBD1 (6 bases). Germline CDR1 and CDR2: MGHDK and SYGVNS. Between the trimmed V and J ends, which lost 4 bases and 1 base, there was a span of 7 bases. CDR3 length equals 13 residues. The CDR3 DNA follows: TGTGCCAGCAGTGCACAGGGGAACACTGAAGCTTTCTTT. It specifies CASSAQGNTEAFF.

CDR3 amino acids: CAISGGHRDAAFF. DNA of the CDR3: TGTGCCATCAGTGGTGGACACCGCGACGCAGCTTTCTTT. The V gene is TRBV10-3, the J gene TRBJ1-1; possibly TRBD1 for D (5 bases). The CDR3 consists of 13 residues. Germline-derived CDR1 and CDR2 are ENHRY and SYGVKD. V lost 4 bases, J lost 10 bases, and 16 bases lay in between.

In DNA, the CDR3 is TGCGCCAGCAGTGAAGGAGGTTGGTGGCAGCCCCAGCATTTT. Protein product: CASSEGGWWQPQHF. The V and J genes are TRBV10-2 and TRBJ1-5; D uncertain. Trimming shortened V by 3 bases and J by 7 bases, and 13 bases separated the two germline ends. Germline V gene data show CDR1 as WSHSY and CDR2 as SAAADI. The CDR3 length is 14 residues.